The 10 T cell receptor beta chains below all came from one sample that was sequenced in a study of naive and memory T cell subsets (dated by TCRdb to the late 2010s). Libraries were constructed by UMI-ligation and nested PCR. The run used an Illumina MiSeq. To cover both TRBC1 and TRBC2, the beta constant-region primer consisted of an equimolar mix of two oligonucleotides. In-frame beta chains were kept once TCRdb had trimmed the public reads at Q25 with fastp and called clones with MiXCR. For every CDR3 protein sequence, its rows merge into one entry that carries the most common genes and DNA. In all, the sample holds about 21,000 distinct CDR3 sequences, and approximately 11% of those were seen once. Of the sample, about a sixth is held by the ten largest clones. Material: central memory CD8+ T cells from blood. The cell subset or site label corresponds to: central memory, CD45RA- CD27+. These receptors were obtained from a human donor in good health.

This clonotype is categorized as medium-sized. The chain uses TRBV7-3 and TRBJ2-3, with TRBD2 matching over 9 bases. The CDR3 contains 17 residues. V lost 1 base and J lost 2; bases outside the gene matches: 7. CDR1 SGHTA and CDR2 FQGTGA come from the germline V gene. The chain's CDR3 is CASSLRGWTSDTDTQYF. In DNA, the CDR3 is TGTGCCAGCAGCTTAAGGGGTTGGACTAGCGACACAGATACGCAGTATTTT.

The chain links TRBV4-3 to TRBJ2-1; D is possibly TRBD1 or TRBD2 (6 bases each). Germline V lookup: CDR1 LGHNA, CDR2 YSLEER. This CDR3 region has 16 residues. V was shortened by 0 bases and J by 8 bases, with 17 bases between the two germline ends. The CDR3: CASSQDILATGHEQFF. The CDR3 DNA reads as TGCGCCAGCAGCCAAGATATCCTAGCGACAGGTCATGAGCAGTTCTTC.

Comment on this clonotype: This clone may be a read error of a much larger clone one base away. This chain connects TRBV7-9 to TRBJ1-3; D unclear. V lost 2 bases to trimming and J lost 0 bases, with 14 bases between them. Per germline, CDR1 SEHNR and CDR2 FQNEAQ (reference sequence). CDR3 length equals 17 residues. CDR3 loop: CASSLPLIGFSGNTIYF. CDR3 nucleotide sequence: TGTGCCAGCAGCTTACCCCTCATAGGGTTCTCTGGAAACACCATATATTTT.

The rearrangement joins TRBV7-9 to TRBJ2-7; D tentatively reads TRBD1 or TRBD2 (5 bases each). V lost 4 bases and J 6 bases, leaving 16 bases between the germline ends. Germline CDR1 and CDR2: SEHNR and FQNEAQ (reference sequence). The length of the CDR3 is 14 residues. The CDR3 spells CASSWPGQDSEQYF. CDR3 DNA sequence: TGTGCCAGCAGCTGGCCGGGGCAGGACTCCGAGCAGTACTTC.

A word on this clonotype: An end of the junction differs from the germline gene, which may be a read error. The gene calls are TRBV9 and TRBJ2-3, with 11 bases aligning to TRBD2. Germline V gives CDR1 SGDLS, CDR2 YYNGEE. The CDR3 totals 14 residues. The CDR3 coding sequence is TGTGCCAGCAACATAGCGGGAGGGTTGGATATGCAGTATTTT. Translating gives CASNIAGGLDMQYF.

V usage is TRBV3-1 and J usage is TRBJ2-3; 9 bases fit TRBD2. In germline, CDR1 is LGHDT, CDR2 YNNKEL (reference sequence). Trimming cost V 3 bases and J 1 base; bases outside gene matches: 11. The CDR3 consists of 18 residues. CDR3 region: CASSHLGGRVDGTDTQYF. As DNA, the CDR3 is TGTGCCAGCAGCCATTTGGGCGGGAGGGTCGATGGCACAGATACGCAGTATTTT.

The V call is TRBV9, the J call TRBJ1-1; D ambiguous. The CDR3 loop spans 13 amino acids. The V and J ends lost 1 base and 1 base respectively, with 5 bases between them. Looked up from germline, CDR1 is SGDLS and CDR2 is YYNGEE. The CDR3 bases are TGTGCCAGCAGCGTAATGCCGAACACTGAAGCTTTCTTT. It translates to CASSVMPNTEAFF.

This clonotype is medium-sized in the sample. This chain connects TRBV5-1 to TRBJ2-1; D is unclear. The V and J ends lost 7 bases and 1 base respectively, with 9 bases between them. The CDR3 loop spans 13 amino acids. Germline V CDR1 and CDR2: SGHRS, YFSETQ. CDR3 nucleotide sequence: TGCGCCAGCGTTGACACGTCCTACAATGAGCAGTTCTTC. Protein product: CASVDTSYNEQFF.

The J gene is TRBJ2-2, the V gene TRBV14; no definite D call. The CDR3 runs 13 residues. Germline V lookup: CDR1 SGHDN, CDR2 FVKESK. V was cut by 2 bases and J by 5 bases, with 6 bases left in between. Here the CDR3 reads CASSQSATGELFF. CDR3 coding DNA: TGTGCCAGCAGCCAATCCGCGACCGGGGAGCTGTTTTTT.

This clonotype was counted at least ten times. The V call is TRBV2, the J call TRBJ1-2; 7 nucleotides match TRBD1. The trim removed 4 bases at V and 4 bases at J, leaving 6 bases unmatched. Germline assignment: CDR1 SNHLY and CDR2 FYNNEI. The CDR3 runs to 14 residues. The CDR3 DNA reads TGTGCCAGCAGTGGGCAGGACAGGATCTATGGCTACACCTTC. The encoded protein is CASSGQDRIYGYTF.